This T cell receptor (beta chain) was captured in a study of cytomegalovirus exposure and HLA in healthy donors. Study in general: Unique TCRs from HLA-typed donors, 65 million to 85 million of them, were held in an early data release. Out of 300 to 500 genotyped donors, less than 90% belonged to the Caucasian-associated ancestry cluster.

Primers for the PCR totalled 60 Vbeta and 13 Jbeta. This table comes from immunoSEQ multiplex PCR, and its TCRdb copy is limited to in-frame clones, with some not included. The sample includes some 120,000 clones, under 85% of them seen just once. The CDR3 loop spans 15 amino acids. V dropped 4 bases and J dropped 4; count of bases not matched to a gene: 4. Germline lookup yields CDR1 SGHTA and CDR2 FQGTGA. The sequenced sample consisted of PBMCs. The sequence came from a man aged 18 to 35 in good health and CMV-seropositive. The chain employs TRBV7-3 and TRBJ2-1; 10 bases are a match to TRBD2. In DNA, the CDR3 is TGTGCCAGCAGCTCAGGACTAGCGGCTTACAATGAGCAGTTCTTC. Translating it yields CASSSGLAAYNEQFF.